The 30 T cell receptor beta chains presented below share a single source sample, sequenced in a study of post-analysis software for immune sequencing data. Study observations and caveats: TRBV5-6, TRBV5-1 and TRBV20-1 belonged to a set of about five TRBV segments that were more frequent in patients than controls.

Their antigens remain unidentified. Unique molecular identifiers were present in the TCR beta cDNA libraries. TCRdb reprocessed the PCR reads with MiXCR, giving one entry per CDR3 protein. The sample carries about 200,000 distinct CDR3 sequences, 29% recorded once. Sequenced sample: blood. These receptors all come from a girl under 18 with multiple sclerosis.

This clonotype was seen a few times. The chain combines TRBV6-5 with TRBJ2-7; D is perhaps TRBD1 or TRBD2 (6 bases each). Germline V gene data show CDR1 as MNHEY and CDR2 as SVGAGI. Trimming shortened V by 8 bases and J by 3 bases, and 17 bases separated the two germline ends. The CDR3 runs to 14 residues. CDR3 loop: CASRGGPSDYEQYF. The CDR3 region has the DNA TGTGCCAGCCGAGGGGGGCCATCCGACTACGAGCAGTACTTC.

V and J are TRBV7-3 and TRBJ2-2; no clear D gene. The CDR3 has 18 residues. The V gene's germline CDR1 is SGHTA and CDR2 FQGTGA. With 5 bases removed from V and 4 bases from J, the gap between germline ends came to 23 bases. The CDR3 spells CASSPTAGPQASTGELFF. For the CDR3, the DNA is TGTGCCAGCAGCCCAACCGCAGGTCCACAAGCGAGCACCGGGGAGCTGTTTTTT.

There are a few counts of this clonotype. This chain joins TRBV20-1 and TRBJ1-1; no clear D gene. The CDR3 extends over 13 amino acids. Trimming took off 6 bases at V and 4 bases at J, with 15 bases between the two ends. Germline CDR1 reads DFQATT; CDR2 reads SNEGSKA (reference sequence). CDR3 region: CSAGGTLSTEAFF. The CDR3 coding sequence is TGCAGTGCGGGAGGTACCTTGAGCACTGAAGCTTTCTTT.

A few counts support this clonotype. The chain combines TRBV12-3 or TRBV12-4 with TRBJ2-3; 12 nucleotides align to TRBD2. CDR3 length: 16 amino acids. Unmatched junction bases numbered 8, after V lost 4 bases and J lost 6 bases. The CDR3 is CASSWGGLAGWDTQYF. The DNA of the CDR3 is TGTGCCAGCAGTTGGGGCGGACTAGCGGGGTGGGATACGCAGTATTTT.

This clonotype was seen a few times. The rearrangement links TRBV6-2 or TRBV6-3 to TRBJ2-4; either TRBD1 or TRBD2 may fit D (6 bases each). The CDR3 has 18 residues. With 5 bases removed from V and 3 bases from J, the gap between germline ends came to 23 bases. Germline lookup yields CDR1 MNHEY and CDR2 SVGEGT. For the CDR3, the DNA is TGTGCCAGCAGTCCGCTCCCTGGGGGGCGCCTGGACAAAAACATTCAGTACTTC. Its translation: CASSPLPGGRLDKNIQYF.

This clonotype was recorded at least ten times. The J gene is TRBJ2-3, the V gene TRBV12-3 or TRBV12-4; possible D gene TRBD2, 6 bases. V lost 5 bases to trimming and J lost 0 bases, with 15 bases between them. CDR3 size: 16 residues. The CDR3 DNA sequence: TGTGCCAGCAGTCCCGGGAGATATACTAGCACAGATACGCAGTATTTT. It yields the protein CASSPGRYTSTDTQYF.

The CDR3 DNA sequence: TGCGCCAGCAGCTTGAGTGGTCAGCCCTCCGGAGGGGAGCTGTTTTTT. Its protein product is CASSLSGQPSGGELFF. The rearrangement joins TRBV5-1 to TRBJ2-2; D unclear. The ends were cut back, 1 base at V and 8 bases at J, with 18 bases in the middle. Germline CDR1 and CDR2: SGHRS and YFSETQ. This CDR3 is 16 amino acids long.

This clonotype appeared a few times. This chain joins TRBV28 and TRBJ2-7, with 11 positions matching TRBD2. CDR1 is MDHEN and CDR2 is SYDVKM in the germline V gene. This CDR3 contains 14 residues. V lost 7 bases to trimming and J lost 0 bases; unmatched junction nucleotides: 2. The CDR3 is CASKLAGDSYEQYF. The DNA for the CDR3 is TGTGCCAGCAAACTAGCGGGAGACTCCTACGAGCAGTACTTC.

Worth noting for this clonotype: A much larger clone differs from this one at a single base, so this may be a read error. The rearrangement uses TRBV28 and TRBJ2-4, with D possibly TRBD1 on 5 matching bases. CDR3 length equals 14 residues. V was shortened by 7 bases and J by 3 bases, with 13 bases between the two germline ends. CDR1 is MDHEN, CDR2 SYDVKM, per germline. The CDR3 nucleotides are TGTGCCAGCACCGCAGGGTCGGGCAAAAACATTCAGTACTTC. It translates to CASTAGSGKNIQYF.

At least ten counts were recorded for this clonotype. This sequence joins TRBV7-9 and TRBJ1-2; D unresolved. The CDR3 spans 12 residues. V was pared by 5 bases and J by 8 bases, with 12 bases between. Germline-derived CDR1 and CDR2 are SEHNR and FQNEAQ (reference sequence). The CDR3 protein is CASSEGASGYTF. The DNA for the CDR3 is TGTGCCAGCAGCGAAGGAGCCTCGGGCTACACCTTC. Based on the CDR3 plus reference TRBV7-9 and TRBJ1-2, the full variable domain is DTGVSQNPRHKITKRGQNVTFRCDPISEHNRLYWYRQTLGQGPEFLTYFQNEAQLEKSRLLSDRFSAERPKGSFSTLEIQRTEQGDSAMYLCASSEGASGYTFGSGTRLTVV.

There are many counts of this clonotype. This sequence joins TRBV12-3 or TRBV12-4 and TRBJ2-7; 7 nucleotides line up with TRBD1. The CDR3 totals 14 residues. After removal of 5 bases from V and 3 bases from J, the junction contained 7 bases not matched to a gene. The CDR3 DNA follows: TGTGCCAGCAGTCCCGGGACAGCAGGCTACGAGCAGTACTTC. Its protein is CASSPGTAGYEQYF.

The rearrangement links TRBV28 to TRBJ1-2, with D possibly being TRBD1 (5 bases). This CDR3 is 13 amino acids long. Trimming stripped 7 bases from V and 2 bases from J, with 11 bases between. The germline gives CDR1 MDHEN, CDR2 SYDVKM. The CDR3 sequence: CASMSGTNYGYTF. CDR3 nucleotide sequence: TGTGCCAGCATGTCTGGGACGAACTATGGCTACACCTTC.

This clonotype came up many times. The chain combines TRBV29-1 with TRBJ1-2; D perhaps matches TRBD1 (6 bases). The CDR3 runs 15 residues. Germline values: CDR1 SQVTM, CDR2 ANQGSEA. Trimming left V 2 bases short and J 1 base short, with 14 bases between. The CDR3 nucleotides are TGCAGCGTTGAAATCCGGGACACCGTTAACTATGGCTACACCTTC. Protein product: CSVEIRDTVNYGYTF.

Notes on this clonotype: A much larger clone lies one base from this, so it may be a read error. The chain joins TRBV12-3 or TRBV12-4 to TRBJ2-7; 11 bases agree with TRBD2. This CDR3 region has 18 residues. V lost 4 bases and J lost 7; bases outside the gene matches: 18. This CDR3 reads CASSYRRLAGLPCNEQYF. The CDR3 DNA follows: TGTGCCAGCAGTTACCGGAGACTAGCGGGGCTCCCTTGCAATGAGCAGTACTTC.

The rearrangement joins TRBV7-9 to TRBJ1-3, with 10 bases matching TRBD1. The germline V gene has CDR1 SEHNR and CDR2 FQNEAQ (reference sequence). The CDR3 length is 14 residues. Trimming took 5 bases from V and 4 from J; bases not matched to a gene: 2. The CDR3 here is CASSPDRGGNTIYF. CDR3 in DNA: TGTGCCAGCAGCCCGGACAGGGGGGGAAACACCATATATTTT. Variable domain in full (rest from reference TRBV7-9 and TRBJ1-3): DTGVSQNPRHKITKRGQNVTFRCDPISEHNRLYWYRQTLGQGPEFLTYFQNEAQLEKSRLLSDRFSAERPKGSFSTLEIQRTEQGDSAMYLCASSPDRGGNTIYFGEGSWLTVV.

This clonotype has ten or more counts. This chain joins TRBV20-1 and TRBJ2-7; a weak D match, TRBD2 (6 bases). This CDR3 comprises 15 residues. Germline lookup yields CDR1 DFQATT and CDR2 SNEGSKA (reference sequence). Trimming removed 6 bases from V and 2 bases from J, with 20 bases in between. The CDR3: CSALKGLALTYEQYF. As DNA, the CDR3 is TGCAGTGCCCTTAAGGGGCTAGCGTTAACCTACGAGCAGTACTTC.

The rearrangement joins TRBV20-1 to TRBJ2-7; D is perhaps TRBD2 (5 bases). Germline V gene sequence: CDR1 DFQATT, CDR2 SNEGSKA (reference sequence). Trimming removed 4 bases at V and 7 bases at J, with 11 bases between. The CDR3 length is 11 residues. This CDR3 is CSATSGWEQYF. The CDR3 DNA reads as TGCAGTGCTACCTCGGGGTGGGAGCAGTACTTC.

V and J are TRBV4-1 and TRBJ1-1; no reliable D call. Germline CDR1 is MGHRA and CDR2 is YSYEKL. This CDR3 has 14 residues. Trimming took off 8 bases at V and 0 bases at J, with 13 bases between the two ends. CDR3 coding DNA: TGCGCCAGCCGCGGGCCCTTAATGAACACTGAAGCTTTCTTT. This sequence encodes CASRGPLMNTEAFF.

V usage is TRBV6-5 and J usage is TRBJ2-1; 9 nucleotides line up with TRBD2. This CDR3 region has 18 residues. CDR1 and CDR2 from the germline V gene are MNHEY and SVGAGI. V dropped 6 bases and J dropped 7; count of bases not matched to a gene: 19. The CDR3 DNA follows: TGTGCCAGCAGCAGAACAGTTAGTGCGGGAGGGCCGCGGAATGAGCAGTTCTTC. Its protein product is CASSRTVSAGGPRNEQFF.

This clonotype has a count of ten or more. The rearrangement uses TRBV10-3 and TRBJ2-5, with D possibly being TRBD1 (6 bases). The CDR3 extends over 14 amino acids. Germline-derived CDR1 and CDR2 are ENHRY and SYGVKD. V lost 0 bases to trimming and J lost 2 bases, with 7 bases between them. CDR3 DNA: TGTGCCATCAGTGAGTCGAGGGGGCAAGAGACCCAGTACTTC. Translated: CAISESRGQETQYF.

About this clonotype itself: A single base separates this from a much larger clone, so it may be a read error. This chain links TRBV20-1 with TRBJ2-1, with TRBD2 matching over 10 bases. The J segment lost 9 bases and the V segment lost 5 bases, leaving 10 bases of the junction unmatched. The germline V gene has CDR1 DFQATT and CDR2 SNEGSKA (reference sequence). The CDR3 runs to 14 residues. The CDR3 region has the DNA TGCAGTGCTCCACGAGCGGGGGGGCAGGGTGAGCAGTTCTTC. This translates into CSAPRAGGQGEQFF.

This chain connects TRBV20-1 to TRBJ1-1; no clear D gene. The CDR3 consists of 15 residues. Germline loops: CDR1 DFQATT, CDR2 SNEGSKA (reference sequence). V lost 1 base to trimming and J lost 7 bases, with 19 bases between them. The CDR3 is CSARGPVTGSGEAFF. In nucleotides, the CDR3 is TGCAGTGCTAGAGGCCCCGTCACGGGTTCAGGTGAAGCTTTCTTT.

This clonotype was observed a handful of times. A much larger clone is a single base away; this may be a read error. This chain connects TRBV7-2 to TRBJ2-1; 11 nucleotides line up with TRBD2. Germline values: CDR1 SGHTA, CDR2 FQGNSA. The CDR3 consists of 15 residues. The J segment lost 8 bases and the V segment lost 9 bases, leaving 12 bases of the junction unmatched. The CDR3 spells CASTLAGGPYDEQFF. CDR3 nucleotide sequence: TGTGCCAGTACTCTAGCGGGAGGACCCTATGATGAGCAGTTCTTC.

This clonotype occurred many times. The CDR3 coding sequence is TGTGCCAGCAGCCCCCTACAGACGGGAGGGAGGCAGTATTTT. Amino acids: CASSPLQTGGRQYF. This chain connects TRBV28 to TRBJ2-3; 8 nucleotides line up with TRBD2. Per the germline V gene, CDR1 is MDHEN and CDR2 is SYDVKM. This CDR3 comprises 14 residues. V lost 6 bases, J lost 11 bases, and 13 bases stayed unmatched.

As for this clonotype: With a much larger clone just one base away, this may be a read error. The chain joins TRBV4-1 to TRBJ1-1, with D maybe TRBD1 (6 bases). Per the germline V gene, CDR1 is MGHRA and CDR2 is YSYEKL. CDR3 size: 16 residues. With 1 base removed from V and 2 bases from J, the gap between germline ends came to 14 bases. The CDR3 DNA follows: TGCGCCAGCAGCCAAGCCCCCGGGGGGCGAAACACTGAAGCTTTCTTT. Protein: CASSQAPGGRNTEAFF.

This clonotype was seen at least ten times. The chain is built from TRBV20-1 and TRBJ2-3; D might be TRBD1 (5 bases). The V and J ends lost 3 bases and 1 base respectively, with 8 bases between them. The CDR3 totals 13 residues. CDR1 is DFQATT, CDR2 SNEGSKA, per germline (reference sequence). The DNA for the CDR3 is TGCAGTGCTAGGGAACAGGGCACAGATACGCAGTATTTT. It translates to CSAREQGTDTQYF.

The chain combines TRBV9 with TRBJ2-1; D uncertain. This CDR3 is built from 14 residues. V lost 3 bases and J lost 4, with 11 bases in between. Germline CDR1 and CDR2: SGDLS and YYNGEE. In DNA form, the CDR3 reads TGTGCCAGCAGCGAGGGAAGACTTTACAATGAGCAGTTCTTC. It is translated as CASSEGRLYNEQFF.

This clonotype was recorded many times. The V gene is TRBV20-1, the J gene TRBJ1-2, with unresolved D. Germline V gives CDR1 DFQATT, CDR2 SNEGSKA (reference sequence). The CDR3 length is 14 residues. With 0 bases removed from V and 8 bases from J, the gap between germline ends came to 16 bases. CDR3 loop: CSARDRSGLKGYTF. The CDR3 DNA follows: TGCAGTGCTAGAGATCGGAGCGGCCTGAAGGGCTACACCTTC.

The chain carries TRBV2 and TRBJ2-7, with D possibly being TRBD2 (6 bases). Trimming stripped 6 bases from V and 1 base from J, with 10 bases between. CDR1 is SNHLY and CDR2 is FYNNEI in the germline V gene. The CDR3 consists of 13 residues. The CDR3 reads CASSGGPSYEQYF. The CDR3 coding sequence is TGTGCCAGCAGCGGGGGACCATCCTACGAGCAGTACTTC.

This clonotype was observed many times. DNA for the CDR3: TGTGCCAGCACTCGGGGGGGGCAGAACAATGAGCAGTTCTTC. This gives the protein CASTRGGQNNEQFF. V usage is TRBV6-5 and J usage is TRBJ2-1; 8 nucleotides align to TRBD2. V lost 7 bases, J lost 5 bases, and 7 bases stayed unmatched. The CDR3 contains 14 residues. CDR1 and CDR2 from the germline V gene are MNHEY and SVGAGI.